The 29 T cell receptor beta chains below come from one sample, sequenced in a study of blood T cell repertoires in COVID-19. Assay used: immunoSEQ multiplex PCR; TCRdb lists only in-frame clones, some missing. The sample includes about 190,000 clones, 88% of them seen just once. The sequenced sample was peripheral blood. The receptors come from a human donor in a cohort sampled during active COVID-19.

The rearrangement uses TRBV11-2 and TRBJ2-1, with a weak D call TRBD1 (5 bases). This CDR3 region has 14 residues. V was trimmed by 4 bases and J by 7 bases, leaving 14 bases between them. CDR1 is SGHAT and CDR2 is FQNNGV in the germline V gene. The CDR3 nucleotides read TGTGCCAGCAGCTCTATACGTCAGGGAAATGAGCAGTTCTTC. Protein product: CASSSIRQGNEQFF. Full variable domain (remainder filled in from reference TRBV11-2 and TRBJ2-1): EAGVAQSPRYKIIEKRQSVAFWCNPISGHATLYWYQQILGQGPKLLIQFQNNGVVDDSQLPKDRFSAERLKGVDSTLKIQPAKLEDSAVYLCASSSIRQGNEQFFGPGTRLTVL.

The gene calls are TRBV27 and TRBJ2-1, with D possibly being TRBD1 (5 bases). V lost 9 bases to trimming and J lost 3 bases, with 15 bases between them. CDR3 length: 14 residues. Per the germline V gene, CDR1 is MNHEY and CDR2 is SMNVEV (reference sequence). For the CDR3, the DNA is TGTGCCAGTCAAGACAGCCCGAACTACAATGAGCAGTTCTTC. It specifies CASQDSPNYNEQFF.

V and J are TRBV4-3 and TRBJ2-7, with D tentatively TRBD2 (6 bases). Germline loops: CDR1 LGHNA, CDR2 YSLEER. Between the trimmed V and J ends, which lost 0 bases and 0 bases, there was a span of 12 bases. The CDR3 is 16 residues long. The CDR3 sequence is CASSQDEAGSSYEQYF. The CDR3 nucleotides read TGCGCCAGCAGCCAAGATGAGGCGGGGAGCTCCTACGAGCAGTACTTC.

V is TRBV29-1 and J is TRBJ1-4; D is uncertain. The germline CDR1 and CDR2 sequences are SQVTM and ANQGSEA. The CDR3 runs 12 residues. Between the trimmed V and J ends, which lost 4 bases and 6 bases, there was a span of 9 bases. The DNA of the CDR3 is TGCAGCGTTGGAGGGCGTGATGAAAAACTGTTTTTT. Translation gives CSVGGRDEKLFF.

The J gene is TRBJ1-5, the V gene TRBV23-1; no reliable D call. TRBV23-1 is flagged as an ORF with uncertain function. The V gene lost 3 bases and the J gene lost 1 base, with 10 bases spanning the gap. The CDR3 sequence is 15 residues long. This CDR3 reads CASSQSRRSNQPQHF. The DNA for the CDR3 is TGCGCCAGCAGTCAGTCTAGGCGGAGCAATCAGCCCCAGCATTTT.

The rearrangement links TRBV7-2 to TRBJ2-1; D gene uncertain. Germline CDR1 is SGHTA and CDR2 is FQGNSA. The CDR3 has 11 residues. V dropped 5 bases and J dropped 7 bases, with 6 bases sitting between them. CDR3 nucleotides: TGTGCCAGCAGCCCACGGAATGAGCAGTTCTTC. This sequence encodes CASSPRNEQFF.

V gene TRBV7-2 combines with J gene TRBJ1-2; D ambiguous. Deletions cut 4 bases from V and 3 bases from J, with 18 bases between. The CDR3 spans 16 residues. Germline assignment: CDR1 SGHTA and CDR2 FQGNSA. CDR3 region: CASSSYLGGRHYGYTF. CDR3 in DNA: TGTGCCAGCAGCTCTTACTTAGGTGGGCGCCACTATGGCTACACCTTC.

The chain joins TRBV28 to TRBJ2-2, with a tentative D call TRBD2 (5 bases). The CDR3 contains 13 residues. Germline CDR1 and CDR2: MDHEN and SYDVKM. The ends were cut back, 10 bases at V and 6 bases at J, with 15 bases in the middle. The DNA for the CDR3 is TGTGCCACCGAGCGGTTGGTCCCCGGGGAGCTGTTTTTT. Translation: CATERLVPGELFF.

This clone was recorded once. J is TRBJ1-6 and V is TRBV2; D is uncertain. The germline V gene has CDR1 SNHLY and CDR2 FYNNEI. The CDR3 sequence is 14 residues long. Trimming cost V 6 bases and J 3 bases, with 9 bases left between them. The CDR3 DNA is TGTGCCAGCAGGGCCAGCGTCTATAATTCACCCCTCCACTTT. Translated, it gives CASRASVYNSPLHF.

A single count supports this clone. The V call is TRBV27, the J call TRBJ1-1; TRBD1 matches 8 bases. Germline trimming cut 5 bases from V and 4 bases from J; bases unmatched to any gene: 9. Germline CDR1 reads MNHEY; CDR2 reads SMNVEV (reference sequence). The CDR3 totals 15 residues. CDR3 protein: CASSPRTGWGTEAFF. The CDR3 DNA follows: TGTGCCAGCAGTCCGCGGACAGGGTGGGGCACTGAAGCTTTCTTT.

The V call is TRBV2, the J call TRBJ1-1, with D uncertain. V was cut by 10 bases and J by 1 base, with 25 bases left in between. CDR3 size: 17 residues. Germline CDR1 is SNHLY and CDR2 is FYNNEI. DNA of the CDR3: TGTGCCAACCGGAAGAACCCCCGGGATTCTAGGAACACTGAAGCTTTCTTT. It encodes CANRKNPRDSRNTEAFF.

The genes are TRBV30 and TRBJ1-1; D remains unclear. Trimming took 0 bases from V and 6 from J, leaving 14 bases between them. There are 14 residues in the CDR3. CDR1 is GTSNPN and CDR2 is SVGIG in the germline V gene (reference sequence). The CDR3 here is CAWSVHRGPAEAFF. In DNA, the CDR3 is TGTGCCTGGAGTGTACACAGAGGGCCGGCTGAAGCTTTCTTT.

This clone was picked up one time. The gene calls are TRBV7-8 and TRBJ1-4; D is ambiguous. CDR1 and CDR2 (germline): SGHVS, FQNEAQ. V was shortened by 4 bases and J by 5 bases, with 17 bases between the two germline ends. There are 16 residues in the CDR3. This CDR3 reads CASSSLYETGNEKLFF. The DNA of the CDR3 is TGTGCCAGCAGCTCGCTTTATGAAACGGGAAATGAAAAACTGTTTTTT.

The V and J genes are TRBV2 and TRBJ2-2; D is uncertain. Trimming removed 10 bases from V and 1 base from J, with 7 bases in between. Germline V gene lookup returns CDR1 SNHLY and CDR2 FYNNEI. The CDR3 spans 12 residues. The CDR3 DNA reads TGTGCCAAAACAGAGAACACCGGGGAGCTGTTTTTT. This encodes CAKTENTGELFF.

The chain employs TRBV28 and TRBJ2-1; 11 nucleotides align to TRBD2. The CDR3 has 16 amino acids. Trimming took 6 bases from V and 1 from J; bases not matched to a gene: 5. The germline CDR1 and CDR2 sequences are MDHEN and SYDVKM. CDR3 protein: CASRGRLAGSYNEQFF. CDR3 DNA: TGTGCCAGCAGGGGACGACTAGCGGGATCCTACAATGAGCAGTTCTTC.

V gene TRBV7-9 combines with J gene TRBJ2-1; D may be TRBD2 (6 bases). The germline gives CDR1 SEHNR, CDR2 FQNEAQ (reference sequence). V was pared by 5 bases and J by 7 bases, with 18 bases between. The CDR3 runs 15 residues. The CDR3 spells CASSPRGVGSNEQFF. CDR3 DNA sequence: TGTGCCAGCAGCCCGCGGGGAGTTGGAAGTAATGAGCAGTTCTTC.

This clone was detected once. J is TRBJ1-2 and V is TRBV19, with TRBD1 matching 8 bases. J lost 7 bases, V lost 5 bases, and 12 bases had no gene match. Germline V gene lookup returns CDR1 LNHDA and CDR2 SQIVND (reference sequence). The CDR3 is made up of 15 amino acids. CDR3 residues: CASSLTRTGRVGYTF. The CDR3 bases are TGTGCCAGTAGTCTAACGAGGACAGGGAGGGTTGGCTACACCTTC.

The CDR3 coding sequence is TGTGCCAGCAGCTCCCAGGGGAACACTGAAGCTTTCTTT. Protein sequence: CASSSQGNTEAFF. The rearrangement links TRBV7-8 to TRBJ1-1; a weak D match, TRBD1 (5 bases). The CDR3 loop spans 13 amino acids. Germline CDR1 is SGHVS and CDR2 is FQNEAQ. V lost 4 bases to trimming and J lost 1 base, with 7 bases between them.

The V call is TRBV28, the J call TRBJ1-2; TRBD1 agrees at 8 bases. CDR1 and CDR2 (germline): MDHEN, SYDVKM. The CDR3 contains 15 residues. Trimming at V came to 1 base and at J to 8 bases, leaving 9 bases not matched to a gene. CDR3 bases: TGTGCCAGCAGTTTATCCCCTGACAGGGGAGCCGGCTACACCTTC. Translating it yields CASSLSPDRGAGYTF.

The CDR3 spells CAWHGQSNSPLHF. In DNA, the CDR3 is TGTGCCTGGCACGGACAGAGTAATTCACCCCTCCACTTT. This chain connects TRBV30 to TRBJ1-6; TRBD1 is a possible D gene (6 bases). Germline CDR1 reads GTSNPN; CDR2 reads SVGIG (reference sequence). V was pared by 5 bases and J by 6 bases, with 11 bases between. The CDR3 consists of 13 residues.

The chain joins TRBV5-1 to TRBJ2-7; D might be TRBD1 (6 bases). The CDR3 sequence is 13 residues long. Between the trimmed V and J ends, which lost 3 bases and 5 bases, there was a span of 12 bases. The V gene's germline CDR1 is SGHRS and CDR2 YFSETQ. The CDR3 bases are TGCGCCAGCAGCTCACAGGGATCTGACGAGCAGTACTTC. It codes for CASSSQGSDEQYF.

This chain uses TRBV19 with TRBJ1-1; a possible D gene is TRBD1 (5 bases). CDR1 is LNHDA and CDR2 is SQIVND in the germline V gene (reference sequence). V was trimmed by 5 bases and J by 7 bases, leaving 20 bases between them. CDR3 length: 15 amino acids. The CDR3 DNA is TGTGCCAGTAGTGCGCACAGACTGGGGCAAGTTGAAGCTTTCTTT. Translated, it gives CASSAHRLGQVEAFF.

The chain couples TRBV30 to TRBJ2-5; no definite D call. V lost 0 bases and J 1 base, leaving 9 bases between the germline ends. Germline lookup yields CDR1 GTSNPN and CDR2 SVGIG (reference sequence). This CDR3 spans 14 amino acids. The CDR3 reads CAWSVHGTQETQYF. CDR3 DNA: TGTGCCTGGAGTGTACATGGCACCCAAGAGACCCAGTACTTC. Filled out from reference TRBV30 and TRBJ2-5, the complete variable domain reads SQTIHQWPATLVQPVGSPLSLECTVEGTSNPNLYWYRQAAGRGLQLLFYSVGIGQISSEVPQNLSASRPQDRQFILSSKKLLLSDSGFYLCAWSVHGTQETQYFGPGTRLLVL.

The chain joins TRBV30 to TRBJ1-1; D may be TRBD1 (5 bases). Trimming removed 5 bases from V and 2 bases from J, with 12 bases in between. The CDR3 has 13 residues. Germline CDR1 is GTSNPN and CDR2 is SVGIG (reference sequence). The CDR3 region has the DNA TGTGCCTGGGGTCTTGGGGCTAACACTGAAGCTTTCTTT. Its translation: CAWGLGANTEAFF.

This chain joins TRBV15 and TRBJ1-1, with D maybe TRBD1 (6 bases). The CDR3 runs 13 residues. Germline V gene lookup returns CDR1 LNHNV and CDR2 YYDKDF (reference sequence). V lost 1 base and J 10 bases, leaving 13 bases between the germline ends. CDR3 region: CATSRGTGRGAFF. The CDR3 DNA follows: TGTGCCACCAGCAGAGGAACAGGGAGGGGAGCTTTCTTT.

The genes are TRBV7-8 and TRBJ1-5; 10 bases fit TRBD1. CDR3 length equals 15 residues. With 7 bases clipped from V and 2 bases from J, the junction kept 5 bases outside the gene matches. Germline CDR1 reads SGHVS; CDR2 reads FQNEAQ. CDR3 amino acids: CASTPTGGGNQPQHF. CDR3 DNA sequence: TGTGCCAGCACCCCGACAGGGGGCGGCAATCAGCCCCAGCATTTT.

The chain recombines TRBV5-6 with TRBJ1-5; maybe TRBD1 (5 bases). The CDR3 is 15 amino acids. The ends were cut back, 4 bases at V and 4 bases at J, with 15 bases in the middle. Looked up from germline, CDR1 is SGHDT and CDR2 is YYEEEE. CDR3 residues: CASSANWGVNQPQHF. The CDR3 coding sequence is TGTGCCAGCAGCGCCAACTGGGGGGTTAATCAGCCCCAGCATTTT. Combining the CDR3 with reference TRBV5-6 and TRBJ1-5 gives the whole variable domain DAGVTQSPTHLIKTRGQQVTLRCSPKSGHDTVSWYQQALGQGPQFIFQYYEEEERQRGNFPDRFSGHQFPNYSSELNVNALLLGDSALYLCASSANWGVNQPQHFGDGTRLSIL.

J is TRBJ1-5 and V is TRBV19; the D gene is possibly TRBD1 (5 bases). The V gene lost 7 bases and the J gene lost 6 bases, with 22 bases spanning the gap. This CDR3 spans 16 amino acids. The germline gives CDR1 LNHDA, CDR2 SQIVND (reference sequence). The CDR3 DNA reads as TGTGCCAGTATGGTAGGATATGGGAATGGGGCTCAGCCCCAGCATTTT. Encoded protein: CASMVGYGNGAQPQHF.

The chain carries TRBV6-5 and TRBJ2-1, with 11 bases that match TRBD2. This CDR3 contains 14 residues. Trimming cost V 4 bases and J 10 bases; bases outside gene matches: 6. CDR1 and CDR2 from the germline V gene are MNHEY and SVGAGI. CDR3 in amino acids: CASSSQRTSGEQFF. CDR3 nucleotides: TGTGCCAGCAGTTCACAAAGGACTAGCGGGGAGCAGTTCTTC.